This TCR beta chain was sequenced for a study of cytomegalovirus exposure and HLA in healthy donors. As to this clone: Antigen unknown.

Study results and caveats: The finding came from a later analysis; first-cohort TCR clusters tended to co-occur in the roughly 120 validation repertoires. In vitro, a few CMV-associated chains proved specific for CMV antigens.

Germline loops: CDR1 MNHEY, CDR2 SMNVEV (reference sequence). V was clipped by 4 bases and J by 0 bases, with 10 bases between them. The CDR3 has 15 residues. This table comes from immunoSEQ multiplex PCR, and its TCRdb copy is limited to in-frame clones, with some not included. The data contain roughly 56,000 clones, just under 95% of them singletons. This chain joins TRBV27 and TRBJ1-5; D unclear. The material sequenced was PBMCs. This TCR was recovered from a man aged 18 to 30 in good health and CMV-seronegative. Here the CDR3 reads CASSYGGDSNQPQHF. CDR3 DNA: TGTGCCAGCAGTTATGGCGGAGATAGCAATCAGCCCCAGCATTTT.